The 11 T cell receptor beta chains in this list originate from one sample, sequenced in a study of cytomegalovirus exposure and HLA in healthy donors. Profiling relied on immunoSEQ multiplex PCR, and the TCRdb table lists in-frame clones only, not all of them. The sample shows about 220,000 clones, over 70% of them seen only once. The specimen was PBMCs. These receptors all come from a woman in her 30s in good health and CMV-seropositive.

The chain uses TRBV30 and TRBJ1-2, with D hard to call. Trimming took off 2 bases at V and 2 bases at J, with 3 bases between the two ends. The CDR3 is made up of 11 amino acids. Germline lookup yields CDR1 GTSNPN and CDR2 SVGIG (reference sequence). The CDR3 DNA sequence: TGTGCCTGGAGTTGGAACTATGGCTACACCTTC. Residues: CAWSWNYGYTF.

The chain combines TRBV10-1 with TRBJ1-2; D gene ambiguous. CDR1 is WNHNN, CDR2 SYGVQD, per germline (reference sequence). The CDR3 runs to 12 residues. V dropped 3 bases and J dropped 4 bases, with 6 bases sitting between them. CDR3 in DNA: TGCGCCAGCAGTGATTCCACCTATGGCTACACCTTC. This codes for CASSDSTYGYTF.

The rearrangement uses TRBV5-4 and TRBJ1-2, with D maybe TRBD1 (5 bases). With 4 bases removed from V and 7 bases from J, the gap between germline ends came to 20 bases. The CDR3 sequence is 15 residues long. Germline lookup yields CDR1 SGHNT and CDR2 YYREEE (reference sequence). The CDR3 nucleotides are TGTGCCAGCAGCGCTGAGGAAGGAAGGGGTCGTGGCTACACCTTC. Translating gives CASSAEEGRGRGYTF.

The genes are TRBV30 and TRBJ2-3; 13 nucleotides line up with TRBD2. The CDR3 is made up of 18 amino acids. The germline V gene has CDR1 GTSNPN and CDR2 SVGIG (reference sequence). The V and J ends lost 4 bases and 0 bases, in that order; junction bases with no gene match: 10. The CDR3 loop is CAWTKTRTSGGSTDTQYF. DNA for the CDR3: TGTGCCTGGACGAAAACCAGGACTAGCGGGGGTAGCACAGATACGCAGTATTTT. Complete variable domain (other parts from reference TRBV30 and TRBJ2-3): SQTIHQWPATLVQPVGSPLSLECTVEGTSNPNLYWYRQAAGRGLQLLFYSVGIGQISSEVPQNLSASRPQDRQFILSSKKLLLSDSGFYLCAWTKTRTSGGSTDTQYFGPGTRLTVL.

The chain has TRBV30 and TRBJ1-1; 7 bases fit TRBD1. Germline loops: CDR1 GTSNPN, CDR2 SVGIG (reference sequence). The length of the CDR3 is 13 residues. With V trimmed by 1 base and J by 5 bases, 4 bases remained unmatched. In DNA form, the CDR3 reads TGTGCCTGGAGTGCAGGGGGAGGTACTGAAGCTTTCTTT. Translation: CAWSAGGGTEAFF.

This clone was recorded only once. J is TRBJ1-2 and V is TRBV28, with a possible D match to TRBD1 (5 bases). The CDR3 spans 12 residues. Trimming shortened V by 7 bases and J by 7 bases, and 13 bases separated the two germline ends. Germline V gives CDR1 MDHEN, CDR2 SYDVKM. For the CDR3, the DNA is TGTGCCAGCACCCGATGGGGGGTTGGCTACACCTTC. It codes for CASTRWGVGYTF.

This chain connects TRBV15 to TRBJ2-7, with a possible D match to TRBD2 (6 bases). The ends were cut back, 3 bases at V and 7 bases at J, with 10 bases in the middle. Per germline, CDR1 LNHNV and CDR2 YYDKDF (reference sequence). The CDR3 is 12 amino acids. CDR3 sequence (DNA): TGTGCCACCAGCAGGGTTGGAGGGGAGCAGTACTTC. It yields the protein CATSRVGGEQYF. The full variable domain, rest sourced from reference TRBV15 and TRBJ2-7, is DAMVIQNPRYQVTQFGKPVTLSCSQTLNHNVMYWYQQKSSQAPKLLFHYYDKDFNNEADTPDNFQSRRPNTSFCFLDIRSPGLGDTAMYLCATSRVGGEQYFGPGTRLTVT.

This clone has just one count. V is TRBV30 and J is TRBJ1-3, with TRBD1 identical over 11 bases. Germline trimming cut 4 bases from V and 5 bases from J; bases unmatched to any gene: 7. CDR3 length equals 15 residues. CDR1 is GTSNPN and CDR2 is SVGIG in the germline V gene (reference sequence). CDR3 sequence reads: CAWTLGQGGRNTIYF. CDR3 in DNA: TGTGCCTGGACCCTGGGACAGGGGGGACGAAACACCATATATTTT.

The chain combines TRBV16 with TRBJ2-7; D gene ambiguous. CDR1 is KGHSY, CDR2 FQNENV, per germline. The CDR3 has 12 residues. Trimming removed 3 bases at V and 3 bases at J, with 6 bases between. In DNA form, the CDR3 reads TGTGCCAGCAGCCAGGTTGGCTACGAGCAGTACTTC. Protein: CASSQVGYEQYF.

V is TRBV5-1 and J is TRBJ2-3; D not resolved. With 0 bases removed from V and 1 base from J, the gap between germline ends came to 9 bases. This CDR3 spans 15 amino acids. Looked up from germline, CDR1 is SGHRS and CDR2 is YFSETQ. The CDR3 protein is CASSLEWVGTDTQYF. The CDR3, as DNA: TGCGCCAGCAGCTTGGAGTGGGTGGGCACAGATACGCAGTATTTT.

The chain joins TRBV7-9 to TRBJ2-1, with D tentatively TRBD1 (6 bases). CDR1 is SEHNR and CDR2 is FQNEAQ in the germline V gene (reference sequence). The CDR3 is 17 residues long. The V gene lost 1 base and the J gene lost 1 base, with 14 bases spanning the gap. CDR3 sequence reads: CASSLGLRTESYNEQFF. Here the CDR3 DNA reads TGTGCCAGCAGCTTAGGACTTAGGACAGAATCCTACAATGAGCAGTTCTTC.